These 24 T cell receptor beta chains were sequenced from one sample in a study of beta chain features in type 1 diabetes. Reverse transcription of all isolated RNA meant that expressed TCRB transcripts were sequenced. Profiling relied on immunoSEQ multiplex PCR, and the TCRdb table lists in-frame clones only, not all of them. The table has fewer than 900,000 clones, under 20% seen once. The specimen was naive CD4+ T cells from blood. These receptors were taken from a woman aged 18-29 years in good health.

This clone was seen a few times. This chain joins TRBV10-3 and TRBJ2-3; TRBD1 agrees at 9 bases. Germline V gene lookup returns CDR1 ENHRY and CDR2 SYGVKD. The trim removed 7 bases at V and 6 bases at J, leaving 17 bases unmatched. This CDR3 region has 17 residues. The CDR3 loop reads CAITQDSGTGRSDTQYF. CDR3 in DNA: TGTGCCATCACCCAAGATTCCGGGACAGGGAGATCCGATACGCAGTATTTT.

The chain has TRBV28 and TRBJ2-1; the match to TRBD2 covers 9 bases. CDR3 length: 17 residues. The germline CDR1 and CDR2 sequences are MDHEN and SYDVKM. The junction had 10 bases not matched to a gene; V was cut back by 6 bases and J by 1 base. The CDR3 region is CASRLTSGRPSYNEQFF. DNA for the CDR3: TGTGCCAGCAGGCTAACTAGCGGGCGACCTTCCTACAATGAGCAGTTCTTC.

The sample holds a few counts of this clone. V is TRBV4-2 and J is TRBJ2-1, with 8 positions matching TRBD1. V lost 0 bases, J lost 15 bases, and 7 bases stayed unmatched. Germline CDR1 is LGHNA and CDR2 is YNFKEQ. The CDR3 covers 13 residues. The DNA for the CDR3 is TGTGCCAGCAGCCAAGATAAACAGGGGGTCAGGTTCTTC. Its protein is CASSQDKQGVRFF.

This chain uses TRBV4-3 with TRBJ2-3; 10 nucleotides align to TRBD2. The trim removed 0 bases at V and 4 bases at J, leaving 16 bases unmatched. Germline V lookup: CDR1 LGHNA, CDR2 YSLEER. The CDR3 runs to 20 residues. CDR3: CASSQDFGSGRSSRADTQYF. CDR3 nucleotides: TGCGCCAGCAGCCAAGATTTTGGTAGCGGGAGGTCAAGTAGGGCAGATACGCAGTATTTT.

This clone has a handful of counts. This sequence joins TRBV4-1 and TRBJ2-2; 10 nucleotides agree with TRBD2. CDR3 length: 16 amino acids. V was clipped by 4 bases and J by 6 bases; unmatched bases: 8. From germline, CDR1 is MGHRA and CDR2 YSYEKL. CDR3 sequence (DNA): TGCGCCAGCAGCCTCAGCGGGAGGGCCGTCTCCGGGGAGCTGTTTTTT. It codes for CASSLSGRAVSGELFF.

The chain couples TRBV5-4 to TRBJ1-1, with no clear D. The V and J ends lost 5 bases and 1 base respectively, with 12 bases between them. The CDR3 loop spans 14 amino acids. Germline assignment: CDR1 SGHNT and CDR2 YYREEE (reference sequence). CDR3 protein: CASSVQGKNTEAFF. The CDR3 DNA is TGTGCCAGCAGTGTCCAAGGGAAGAACACTGAAGCTTTCTTT.

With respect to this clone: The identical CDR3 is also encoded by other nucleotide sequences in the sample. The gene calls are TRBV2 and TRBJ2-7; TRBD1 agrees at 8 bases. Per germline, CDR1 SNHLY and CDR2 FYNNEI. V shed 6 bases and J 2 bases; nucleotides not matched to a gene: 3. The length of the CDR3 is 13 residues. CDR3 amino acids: CASSRQGTYEQYF. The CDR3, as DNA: TGTGCCAGCAGCCGACAGGGGACCTACGAGCAGTACTTC.

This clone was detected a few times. CDR3 amino acids: CASSSGLADTDTQYF. CDR3 nucleotides: TGTGCCAGCAGCTCTGGACTAGCGGATACAGATACGCAGTATTTT. The rearrangement joins TRBV11-3 to TRBJ2-3; 10 bases match TRBD2. CDR1 and CDR2 from the germline V gene are SGHNT and YENEEA. With V trimmed by 4 bases and J by 3 bases, 4 bases remained unmatched. This CDR3 region has 15 residues.

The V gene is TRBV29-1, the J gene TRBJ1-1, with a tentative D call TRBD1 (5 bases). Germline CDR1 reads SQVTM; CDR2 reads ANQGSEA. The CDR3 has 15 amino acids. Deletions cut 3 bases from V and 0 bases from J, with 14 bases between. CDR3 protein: CSVDGAGPLNTEAFF. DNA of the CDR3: TGCAGCGTTGATGGGGCAGGGCCCCTGAACACTGAAGCTTTCTTT.

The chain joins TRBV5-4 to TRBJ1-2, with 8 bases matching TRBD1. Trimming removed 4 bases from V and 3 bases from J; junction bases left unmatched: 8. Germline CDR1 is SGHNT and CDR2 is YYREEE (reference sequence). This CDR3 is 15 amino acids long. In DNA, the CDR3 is TGTGCCAGCAGCGACCGGGACAGGAAATACTATGGCTACACCTTC. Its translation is CASSDRDRKYYGYTF.

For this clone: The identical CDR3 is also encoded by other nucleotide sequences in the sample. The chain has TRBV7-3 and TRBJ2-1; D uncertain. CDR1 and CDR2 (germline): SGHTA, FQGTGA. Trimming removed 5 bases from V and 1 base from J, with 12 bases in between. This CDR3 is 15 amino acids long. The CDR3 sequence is CASSLLGSSYNEQFF. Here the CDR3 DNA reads TGTGCCAGCAGCCTTTTAGGTTCGTCCTACAATGAGCAGTTCTTC.

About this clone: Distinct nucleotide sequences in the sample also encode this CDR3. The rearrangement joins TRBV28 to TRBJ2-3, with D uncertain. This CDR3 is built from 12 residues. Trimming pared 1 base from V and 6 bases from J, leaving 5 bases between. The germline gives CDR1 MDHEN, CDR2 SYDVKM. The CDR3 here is CASSLLRDTQYF. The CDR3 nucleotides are TGTGCCAGCAGTTTATTGCGGGATACGCAGTATTTT.

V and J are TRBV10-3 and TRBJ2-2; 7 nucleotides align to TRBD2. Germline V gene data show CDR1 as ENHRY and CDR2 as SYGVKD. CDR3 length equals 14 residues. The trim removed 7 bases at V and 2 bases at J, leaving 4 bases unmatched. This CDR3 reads CAIKRDSNTGELFF. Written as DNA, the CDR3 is TGTGCCATCAAGCGGGACTCCAACACCGGGGAGCTGTTTTTT.

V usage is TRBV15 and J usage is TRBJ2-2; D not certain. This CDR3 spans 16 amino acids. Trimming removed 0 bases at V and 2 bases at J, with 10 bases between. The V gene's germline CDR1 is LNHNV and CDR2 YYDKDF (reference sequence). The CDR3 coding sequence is TGTGCCACCAGCAGAGATCCCCCACTTAACACCGGGGAGCTGTTTTTT. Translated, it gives CATSRDPPLNTGELFF.

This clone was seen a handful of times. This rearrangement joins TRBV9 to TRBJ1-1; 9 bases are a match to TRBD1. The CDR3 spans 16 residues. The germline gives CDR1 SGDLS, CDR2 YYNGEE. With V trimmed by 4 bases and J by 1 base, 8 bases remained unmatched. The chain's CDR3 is CASSTRTGVPNTEAFF. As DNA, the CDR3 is TGTGCCAGCAGCACCCGGACAGGGGTCCCGAACACTGAAGCTTTCTTT.

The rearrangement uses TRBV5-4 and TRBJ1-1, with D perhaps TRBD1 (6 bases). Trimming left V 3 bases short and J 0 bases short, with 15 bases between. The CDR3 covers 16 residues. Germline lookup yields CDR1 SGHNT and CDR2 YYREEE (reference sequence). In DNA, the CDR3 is TGTGCCAGCAGCTGGGAACAGGGAAAACTGAACACTGAAGCTTTCTTT. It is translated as CASSWEQGKLNTEAFF.

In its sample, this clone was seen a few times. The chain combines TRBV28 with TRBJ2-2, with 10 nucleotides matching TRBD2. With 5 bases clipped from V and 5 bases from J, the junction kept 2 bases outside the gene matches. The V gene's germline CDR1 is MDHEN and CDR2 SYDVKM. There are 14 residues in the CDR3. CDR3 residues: CASSKTSGTGELFF. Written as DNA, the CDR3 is TGTGCCAGCAGTAAGACTAGCGGGACCGGGGAGCTGTTTTTT.

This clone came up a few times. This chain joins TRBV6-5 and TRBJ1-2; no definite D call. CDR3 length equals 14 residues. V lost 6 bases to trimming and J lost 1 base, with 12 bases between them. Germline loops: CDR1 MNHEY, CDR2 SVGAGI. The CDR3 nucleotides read TGTGCCAGCAGGAGCGCAGGAATTAACTATGGCTACACCTTC. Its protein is CASRSAGINYGYTF.

CDR3 sequence reads: CASSQDRGLAGASRDTQYF. The CDR3 bases are TGCGCCAGCAGCCAAGATAGGGGACTAGCGGGAGCCAGTCGGGATACGCAGTATTTT. The V and J genes are TRBV4-3 and TRBJ2-3, with 14 bases matching TRBD2. Per germline, CDR1 LGHNA and CDR2 YSLEER. The CDR3 is 19 residues long. V shed 0 bases and J 6 bases; nucleotides not matched to a gene: 11.

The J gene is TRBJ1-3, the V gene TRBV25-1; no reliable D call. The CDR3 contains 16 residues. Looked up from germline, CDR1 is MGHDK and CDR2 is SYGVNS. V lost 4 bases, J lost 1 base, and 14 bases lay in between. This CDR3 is CASSAQPVGSGNTIYF. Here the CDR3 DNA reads TGTGCCAGCAGTGCCCAGCCAGTGGGATCTGGAAACACCATATATTTT. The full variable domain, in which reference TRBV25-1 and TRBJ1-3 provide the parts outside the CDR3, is EADIYQTPRYLVIGTGKKITLECSQTMGHDKMYWYQQDPGMELHLIHYSYGVNSTEKGDLSSESTVSRIRTEHFPLTLESARPSHTSQYLCASSAQPVGSGNTIYFGEGSWLTVV.

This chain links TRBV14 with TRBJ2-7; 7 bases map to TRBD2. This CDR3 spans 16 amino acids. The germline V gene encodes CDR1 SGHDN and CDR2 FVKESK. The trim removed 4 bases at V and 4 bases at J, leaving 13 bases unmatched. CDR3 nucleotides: TGTGCCAGCAGCCTTCGCACCGGGACTACGTTGTACGAGCAGTACTTC. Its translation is CASSLRTGTTLYEQYF.

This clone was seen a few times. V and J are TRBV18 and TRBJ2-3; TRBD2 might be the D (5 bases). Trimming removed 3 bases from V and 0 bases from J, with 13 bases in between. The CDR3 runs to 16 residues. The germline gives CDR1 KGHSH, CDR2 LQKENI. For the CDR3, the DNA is TGTGCCAGCTCACCCCGGGTAGCGCCCAGCACAGATACGCAGTATTTT. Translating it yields CASSPRVAPSTDTQYF.

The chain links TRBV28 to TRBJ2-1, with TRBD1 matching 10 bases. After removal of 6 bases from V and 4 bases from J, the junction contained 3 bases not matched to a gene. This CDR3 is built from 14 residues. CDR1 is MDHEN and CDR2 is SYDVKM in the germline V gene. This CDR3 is CASRGDRGYNEQFF. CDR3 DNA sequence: TGTGCCAGCAGAGGGGACAGGGGTTACAATGAGCAGTTCTTC. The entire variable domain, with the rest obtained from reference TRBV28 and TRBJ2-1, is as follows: DVKVTQSSRYLVKRTGEKVFLECVQDMDHENMFWYRQDPGLGLRLIYFSYDVKMKEKGDIPEGYSVSREKKERFSLILESASTNQTSMYLCASRGDRGYNEQFFGPGTRLTVL.

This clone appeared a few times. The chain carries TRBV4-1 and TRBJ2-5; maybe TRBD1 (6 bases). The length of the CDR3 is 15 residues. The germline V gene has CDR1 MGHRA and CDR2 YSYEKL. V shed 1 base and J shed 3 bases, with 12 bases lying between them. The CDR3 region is CASSQGTTGKETQYF. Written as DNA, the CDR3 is TGCGCCAGCAGCCAAGGTACTACAGGGAAAGAGACCCAGTACTTC.